One and the same sample provided the 21 T cell receptor beta chains below, sequenced in a study of blood T cell repertoires in COVID-19. Sequencing was performed with immunoSEQ multiplex PCR; in TCRdb, only in-frame clones are kept and a portion is missing. The table includes under 150,000 clones, roughly four fifths detected once. The sample comprised peripheral blood. The receptors were gathered from a human donor in a cohort sampled during active COVID-19.

The chain's CDR3 is CASSPPDRDYGYTF. As DNA, the CDR3 is TGTGCCAGCAGTCCCCCGGACAGGGACTATGGCTACACCTTC. The V and J genes are TRBV28 and TRBJ1-2; the match to TRBD1 covers 8 bases. Germline CDR1 MDHEN, CDR2 SYDVKM. The CDR3 has 14 residues. Trimming removed 5 bases from V and 3 bases from J; junction bases left unmatched: 5.

J is TRBJ2-1 and V is TRBV30, with D tentatively TRBD2 (5 bases). Looked up from germline, CDR1 is GTSNPN and CDR2 is SVGIG (reference sequence). This CDR3 has 11 amino acids. Trimming removed 4 bases at V and 12 bases at J, with 13 bases between. The CDR3 protein is CAWIYAGWQFF. The CDR3 bases are TGTGCCTGGATATACGCGGGCTGGCAGTTCTTC.

The rearrangement joins TRBV27 to TRBJ2-2; 10 nucleotides line up with TRBD1. Germline CDR1 is MNHEY and CDR2 is SMNVEV (reference sequence). With 4 bases clipped from V and 4 bases from J, the junction kept 6 bases outside the gene matches. CDR3 length equals 16 residues. The CDR3 DNA reads TGTGCCAGCAGTTCTCCGGGACAGGGGTTCACCGGGGAGCTGTTTTTT. This gives the protein CASSSPGQGFTGELFF.

The chain links TRBV7-8 to TRBJ1-2, with TRBD1 matching over 8 bases. V trimming: 5 bases; J trimming: 8 bases; junction bases outside the gene matches: 7. The CDR3 length is 13 residues. Looked up from germline, CDR1 is SGHVS and CDR2 is FQNEAQ. The CDR3 is CASSLGQGLGYTF. The CDR3 DNA sequence: TGTGCCAGCAGCCTCGGACAGGGTCTAGGCTACACCTTC.

The chain links TRBV9 to TRBJ1-1; D is uncertain. Germline assignment: CDR1 SGDLS and CDR2 YYNGEE. This CDR3 region has 14 residues. The V gene lost 0 bases and the J gene lost 1 base, with 7 bases spanning the gap. The CDR3 loop reads CASSVESRNTEAFF. CDR3 in DNA: TGTGCCAGCAGCGTAGAGAGTAGGAACACTGAAGCTTTCTTT.

CDR3 region: CAWSAGTGGREQYF. The CDR3 DNA is TGTGCCTGGAGTGCCGGGACAGGGGGAAGAGAGCAGTACTTC. The rearrangement uses TRBV30 and TRBJ2-7, with 11 bases matching TRBD1. Per the germline V gene, CDR1 is GTSNPN and CDR2 is SVGIG (reference sequence). The CDR3 consists of 14 residues. The ends lost 1 base at V and 7 bases at J; junction bases unmatched: 6.

CDR3 coding DNA: TGTGCCAGCGGCCGGGAAAGCAATCAGCCCCAGCATTTT. Its protein is CASGRESNQPQHF. The chain carries TRBV6-5 and TRBJ1-5; no definite D call. Germline-derived CDR1 and CDR2 are MNHEY and SVGAGI. The CDR3 sequence is 13 residues long. The V and J ends lost 8 bases and 1 base respectively, with 9 bases between them.

The rearrangement uses TRBV5-1 and TRBJ2-2, with D possibly being TRBD1 (6 bases). Per the germline V gene, CDR1 is SGHRS and CDR2 is YFSETQ. Between the trimmed V and J ends, which lost 0 bases and 5 bases, there was a span of 14 bases. This CDR3 comprises 16 residues. The CDR3 nucleotides are TGCGCCAGCAGCTTGGCCCAACAGGGTTGGACCGGGGAGCTGTTTTTT. It yields the protein CASSLAQQGWTGELFF.

The CDR3 coding sequence is TGTGCCAGCAGCGCCGACAGAATCTCTGGGGCCAACGTCCTGACTTTC. This gives the protein CASSADRISGANVLTF. The rearrangement uses TRBV7-8 and TRBJ2-6, with a weak D call TRBD1 (5 bases). Germline-derived CDR1 and CDR2 are SGHVS and FQNEAQ. The CDR3 totals 16 residues. With 5 bases removed from V and 0 bases from J, the gap between germline ends came to 11 bases.

The genes are TRBV7-6 and TRBJ1-1; no reliable D call. Trimming removed 4 bases from V and 1 base from J, with 7 bases in between. In germline, CDR1 is SGHVS, CDR2 FNYEAQ. There are 13 residues in the CDR3. This CDR3 is CASSSNWNTEAFF. CDR3 bases: TGTGCCAGCAGCTCCAATTGGAACACTGAAGCTTTCTTT.

The rearrangement links TRBV6-1 to TRBJ1-5; D not certain. The germline gives CDR1 MNHNS, CDR2 SASEGT. Trimming took off 2 bases at V and 6 bases at J, with 11 bases between the two ends. The CDR3 is made up of 14 amino acids. The CDR3 region has the DNA TGTGCCAGCAGTGAACTCCAGGTTGCTCAGCCCCAGCATTTT. Translating it yields CASSELQVAQPQHF.

As regards this clone: The same CDR3 is also encoded by other DNA sequences in this sample. The rearrangement links TRBV18 to TRBJ2-7; 7 nucleotides match TRBD1. V was clipped by 6 bases and J by 3 bases; unmatched bases: 5. This CDR3 is 13 amino acids long. Germline V gene sequence: CDR1 KGHSH, CDR2 LQKENI. The CDR3 loop reads CASSPGTDYEQYF. The CDR3 DNA follows: TGTGCCAGCTCGCCAGGGACAGACTACGAGCAGTACTTC.

The V and J genes are TRBV5-1 and TRBJ2-5, with no clear D. V dropped 0 bases and J dropped 3 bases, with 9 bases sitting between them. Germline CDR1 is SGHRS and CDR2 is YFSETQ. The CDR3 has 14 residues. The CDR3 loop reads CASSLARSEETQYF. CDR3 DNA: TGCGCCAGCAGCTTGGCCAGGTCTGAAGAGACCCAGTACTTC.

This clone has just a few counts. The chain joins TRBV25-1 to TRBJ1-4; D possibly corresponds to TRBD1 (6 bases). CDR1 and CDR2 from the germline V gene are MGHDK and SYGVNS. CDR3 size: 12 residues. V was shortened by 7 bases and J by 7 bases, with 10 bases between the two germline ends. The CDR3 reads CASITGCEKLFF. The DNA for the CDR3 is TGTGCCAGCATTACAGGGTGTGAAAAACTGTTTTTT.

The CDR3: CAWSPGGLGYTF. CDR3 in DNA: TGTGCCTGGAGTCCGGGGGGGCTCGGCTACACCTTC. The rearrangement uses TRBV30 and TRBJ1-2, with D possibly matching TRBD1 (6 bases). Germline CDR1 GTSNPN, CDR2 SVGIG (reference sequence). This CDR3 has 12 residues. Trimming removed 2 bases at V and 8 bases at J, with 12 bases between.

This clone was detected only once. The chain has TRBV11-2 and TRBJ2-3; D gene uncertain. The germline gives CDR1 SGHAT, CDR2 FQNNGV. The CDR3 runs to 13 residues. Trimming removed 1 base from V and 4 bases from J, with 6 bases in between. The CDR3 DNA follows: TGTGCCAGCAGCTTAGCTGGCCCAGATACGCAGTATTTT. Protein sequence: CASSLAGPDTQYF.

This clone has more than one count but fewer than ten. The chain carries TRBV3-1 (or the pseudogene TRBV3-2) and TRBJ1-4, with 9 bases matching TRBD1. This CDR3 has 14 residues. Trimming removed 4 bases from V and 5 bases from J; junction bases left unmatched: 2. Germline-derived CDR1 and CDR2 are LGHDT and YNNKEL (reference sequence). CDR3 sequence reads: CASSLGQGNEKLFF. In nucleotides, the CDR3 is TGTGCCAGCAGCCTAGGACAGGGGAATGAAAAACTGTTTTTT.

This clone was seen a single time. This sequence joins TRBV4-2 and TRBJ2-5; 7 bases map to TRBD2. The V segment lost 4 bases and the J segment 2 bases; nucleotides outside the gene matches: 25. The CDR3 sequence is 21 residues long. The V gene's germline CDR1 is LGHNA and CDR2 YNFKEQ. The CDR3 DNA is TGTGCCAGCAGCCCCCGCCCCCTAGCGGCCCCTGTACTTTATCAACAAGAGACCCAGTACTTC. Amino acid sequence: CASSPRPLAAPVLYQQETQYF.

The gene calls are TRBV28 and TRBJ1-2, with 10 bases aligning to TRBD1. Trimming removed 7 bases from V and 2 bases from J; junction bases left unmatched: 7. The V gene's germline CDR1 is MDHEN and CDR2 SYDVKM. The CDR3 has 15 amino acids. The CDR3 nucleotides read TGTGCCAGCAAACTTGGACAGGGGGAAAACTATGGCTACACCTTC. This sequence encodes CASKLGQGENYGYTF.

This sequence joins TRBV30 and TRBJ1-1, with D maybe TRBD1 (6 bases). CDR1 and CDR2 from the germline V gene are GTSNPN and SVGIG (reference sequence). V lost 3 bases, J lost 0 bases, and 14 bases lay in between. The CDR3 has 15 residues. In DNA form, the CDR3 reads TGTGCCTGGAGGGGGGCGAGGGGTTTGAACACTGAAGCTTTCTTT. Amino acid sequence: CAWRGARGLNTEAFF.

The J gene is TRBJ1-1, the V gene TRBV29-1, with TRBD1 matching 7 bases. Germline values: CDR1 SQVTM, CDR2 ANQGSEA. This CDR3 contains 14 residues. V gave up 6 bases and J gave up 1 base; unmatched junction bases: 8. The CDR3 reads CSVESRQGNTEAFF. In DNA form, the CDR3 reads TGCAGCGTAGAATCTAGACAGGGGAACACTGAAGCTTTCTTT.